This entry concerns a single T cell receptor (beta chain). These data come from a study of T cells of healthy individuals. Germline V lookup: CDR1 SGHTA, CDR2 FQGNSA. V trimming: 1 base; J trimming: 5 bases; junction bases outside the gene matches: 6. The CDR3 is 15 amino acids. MiXCR was run by TCRdb on the 5' RACE reads, yielding one entry per CDR3 protein. This sample yields under 70,000 distinct CDR3 sequences, of which roughly 14% are seen a single time; 16% belongs to the top ten. This receptor was taken from a human donor in good health. This chain joins TRBV7-2 and TRBJ2-5, with TRBD1 identical over 8 bases. The CDR3 protein is CASSLGTGFQETQYF. The CDR3 DNA is TGTGCCAGCAGCTTAGGGACAGGGTTTCAGGAGACCCAGTACTTC.